The entry below describes one T cell receptor beta chain. The antigen is unknown. The repertoire was sequenced with immunoSEQ multiplex PCR; TCRdb's copy has only in-frame clones and lacks some. In the table there are 150,000 to 200,000 clones, around 87% of which are singletons. V was pared by 6 bases and J by 4 bases, with 16 bases between. CDR1 and CDR2 (germline): MNHNS, SASEGT. The CDR3 has 15 residues. The data derive from a study of cytomegalovirus exposure and HLA in healthy donors. General study points: Most TCR sequences were rare, but some public TCRs occurred in many donors. Cytomegalovirus association was listed for around 180 TCR beta chains. Accounts indicate the classifier identified cytomegalovirus status with strong specificity and sensitivity. The finding came from a later analysis; first-cohort TCR clusters tended to co-occur in the roughly 110 validation repertoires.

Material for sequencing was PBMCs. The chain has TRBV6-1 and TRBJ2-1; a possible D gene is TRBD2 (7 bases). The sequence derives from a woman in her twenties or thirties in good health and CMV-seronegative. The CDR3 coding sequence is TGTGCCAGCAGCGAGGTAGGGGGGGCTTACAATGAGCAGTTCTTC. Translating gives CASSEVGGAYNEQFF.